By share of the sample, the clone carrying this T cell receptor (beta chain) is medium-sized. Its antigen is not known. CDR1 and CDR2 from the germline V gene are SGHVS and FQNEAQ. The CDR3 extends over 15 amino acids. V was pared by 5 bases and J by 2 bases, with 6 bases of the junction left unmatched. TCRdb processed the reads anew with MiXCR; each CDR3 protein has one entry. Among more than 4,000 distinct CDR3 sequences listed, approximately 24% were seen once. The data belong to a study of type 1 regulatory T cells. In the study overall: T-allo10 is an in vitro-generated, Tr1-enriched CD4 T cell product specific for alloantigen. Study-wide findings and caveats: Type 1 regulatory T cells had a more restricted TCR repertoire than non-type 1 regulatory T cells.

J is TRBJ2-3 and V is TRBV7-8; the match to TRBD1 covers 8 bases. The sequence came from a human donor in good health. Material: cultured type 1 regulatory T (Tr1) cells, either the whole culture or a sorted fraction (not recorded which). CDR3 sequence: CASSGRTGITDTQYF. The CDR3, as DNA: TGTGCCAGCAGCGGCCGGACAGGGATCACAGATACGCAGTATTTT.